The table lists the clone carrying this TCR beta chain with a few counts. Its antigen remains unknown. Absence of ophthalmopathy progression within 18 months defined stable Graves' hyperthyroidism. Per germline, CDR1 DFQATT and CDR2 SNEGSKA (reference sequence). J lost 5 bases, V lost 0 bases, and 10 bases had no gene match. The CDR3 has 17 amino acids. The data stem from a study of T cells in Graves' hyperthyroidism and ophthalmopathy. The TCR beta CDR3 regions underwent amplification using RNA transcripts as the source. With the HTBI primer set, the TCR CDR3 went through a first round of RT-PCR. TCRdb reprocessed the multiplex PCR reads via MiXCR and lists one record per CDR3 protein. The table lists approximately 870,000 distinct CDR3 sequences, 38% of them singletons. Study-wide results and caveats: Ophthalmopathy got predicted by the model a median around six months before its onset.

Sequencing was done on a sample of blood. The receptor was isolated from a man in his late teens or twenties with Graves' hyperthyroidism. The chain combines TRBV20-1 with TRBJ2-5; 12 bases fit TRBD1. The CDR3 protein is CSARDSGGQGAGETQYF. In DNA, the CDR3 is TGCAGTGCTAGAGATTCCGGGGGACAGGGGGCGGGGGAGACCCAGTACTTC.